Listed below are T cell receptor beta chains from one sample, sequenced in a study of blood T cell repertoires in COVID-19. The table came from immunoSEQ multiplex PCR; TCRdb's copy has only in-frame clones and leaves some out. The repertoire holds fewer than 250,000 clones, with more than 75% as singletons. Sequencing used PBMCs or T cells enriched from blood (not recorded which). These receptors all come from a woman aged 45-60 years who had recovered from COVID-19. The conserved cysteine and the conserved F or W are not part of the CDR3 here. Clone size is stated in some rows and not others, as once, few, many or a class when expanded.

v_gene	abundance	CDR3aa
TRBV12-3/TRBV12-4	.	ASSPTGYSPLH
TRBV3-1/TRBV3-2	.	AAGTSGEVNEQF
TRBV18	once	ASSPTSQSGNTIY
TRBV27	once	ASSTYGGSIRSSYNEQF
TRBV7-9	once	ASSRDSLPDT
TRBV18	.	ASSPGQIYGYT
TRBV24-1	.	ATSDRTGGWNTGELF
TRBV28	.	ATKQGANGYT
TRBV18	.	ASSPLDKNTEAF
TRBV6-1	.	ASSEGQRAGGLAGELF
TRBV5-4	.	ASSLNRGNGYT
TRBV10-2	.	ASRAGLLNTDTQY
TRBV6-2/TRBV6-3	few	ASSYAGMDNSPLH
TRBV25-1	.	ASSEGDRWYEQY
TRBV7-8	.	ASSLSHSQGSLDTQY
TRBV27	.	ASRPGTGASPLH
TRBV7-2	.	ASSLGSGLSNQPQH
TRBV5-1	.	ASQTSGSITGELF
TRBV7-2	.	ASSVSLYEQY
TRBV27	.	ASSLRREGVNEQF
TRBV5-4	.	ASSYGLAGVVHEQF
TRBV5-8	.	ASSPGQGWQETQY
TRBV24-1	.	ATSDLPSGIDEQY
TRBV25-1	once	ASSRVGRKNTEAF
TRBV29-1	few	SAWTGDGYT
TRBV28	.	ASSLGGRGNLAKNIQY
TRBV5-6	.	ASSSSRSSYEQY
TRBV7-2	.	ASSLGTGVGYT
TRBV29-1	.	SVIGESYEQY
TRBV7-9	few	ASSLVGHKNTEAF
TRBV4-2	.	ASSQGPGHERDEQF
TRBV28	.	ASSLRLAGNEQF
TRBV19	.	ASRGDRNQPQH
TRBV27	.	ASNGLDVRGKNIQY
TRBV12-1	.	ASSHLGRREEKLF
TRBV7-2	.	ASSPDYLSSYNEQF
TRBV20-1	.	SASRGPQH
TRBV9	.	ASSVGSLAGRDTQY
TRBV18	.	ASSEIQGDTEAF
TRBV12-3/TRBV12-4	.	ASSLTGHQPQH
TRBV6-5	.	ASSPDGGPLQPQH
TRBV4-1	.	ASSQVGLVAGGQNEQF
TRBV19	.	ASSGGLRTEAF
TRBV10-2	once	ASAGYNEQF
TRBV29-1	once	SVAGTSGINEQF
TRBV18	.	ASSPTGNQPQH
TRBV5-1	.	ASSFLPGTGGNYGYT
TRBV4-3	.	ASSQDGVPNTEAF
TRBV3-1/TRBV3-2	.	ASSSRGANYGYT
TRBV14	once	ASSSRTTSGRYEQF
TRBV7-2	.	ASSLEVRSRGSGNTIY